This TCR beta chain is from a study of blood T cell repertoires in COVID-19. The wider study: The samples span acute and convalescent COVID-19 from the United States, Italy and Spain. T cells, B-cell-depleted T cells, or PBMCs provided the cDNA or gDNA that served as material.

V lost 3 bases and J lost 3, with 8 bases in between. Per the germline V gene, CDR1 is SGHTA and CDR2 is FQGNSA. This CDR3 has 13 residues. Original methodology: For nucleated cells, counts were estimated from reference gene primer amplification. Produced via immunoSEQ multiplex PCR; TCRdb's table is partial and in-frame only. V and J calls plus clone size are reproduced from that table; the DNA served to infer D and trimming. The profile covers 270,000 or so clones, with about 89% appearing a single time and about 4.6% taken by the ten largest. The rearrangement uses TRBV7-2 and TRBJ1-1; D is ambiguous. The sample comprised peripheral blood. This TCR was recovered from a man between 40 and 49 years old with acute or convalescent COVID-19. In nucleotides, the CDR3 is TGTGCCAGCAGCTTCGTCCGCGACACTGAAGCTTTCTTT. Protein product: CASSFVRDTEAFF.